The rows below give T cell receptor beta chains drawn from one sample of a study of blood T cell repertoires in COVID-19. TCRdb's copy holds only in-frame clones and misses some; the assay was immunoSEQ multiplex PCR. The table records about 260,000 clones, about 80% of them present only once. The sequencing sample was made of peripheral blood. The receptors stem from a human donor in a cohort sampled during active COVID-19. CDR3s include the opening cysteine and the closing phenylalanine or tryptophan. The D gene is left open where the match is weak. Size is omitted from some rows. Given values are once, few, many or a class for expanded clones.

d_call | j_call | clone_size | v_call | cdr3_nt | cdr3_aa
TRBD2 | TRBJ2-7 | - | TRBV9 | TGTGCCAGCAGCGGCTCCGGGACTAGCGCGCAGTACTTC | CASSGSGTSAQYF
- | TRBJ2-5 | - | TRBV3-1/TRBV3-2 | TGTGCCAGCAGCTCCCCGGGACATCAAGAGACCCAGTACTTC | CASSSPGHQETQYF
- | TRBJ1-3 | - | TRBV2 | TGTGCCAGCAGTGAAGCTACAGGCCCTGGAAACACCATATATTTT | CASSEATGPGNTIYF
- | TRBJ1-1 | few | TRBV4-2 | TGTGCCAGCAGCCAAGATATAGTCGACACTGAAGCTTTCTTT | CASSQDIVDTEAFF
TRBD2 | TRBJ2-1 | - | TRBV3-1/TRBV3-2 | TGTGCCAGCAGCCAAGAGGCTAGCGGCTACAATGAGCAGTTCTTC | CASSQEASGYNEQFF
- | TRBJ1-1 | - | TRBV5-5 | TGTGCCAGCAGCTTGGCCGGCGGAGGGAACACTGAAGCTTTCTTT | CASSLAGGGNTEAFF
TRBD2 | TRBJ2-2 | - | TRBV7-6 | TGTGCCAGCAGCTTAGCCCCGACTAGCGGGAGAGCTGGCACCGGGGAGCTGTTTTTT | CASSLAPTSGRAGTGELFF
- | TRBJ1-2 | - | TRBV6-2/TRBV6-3 | TGTGCCAGCAGTTACTCGCAGAGGGACTATGGCTACACCTTC | CASSYSQRDYGYTF
- | TRBJ2-1 | - | TRBV29-1 | TGCAGCGCTACCCCCAGCGGCAGGAAATTTGAGCAGTTCTTC | CSATPSGRKFEQFF
- | TRBJ2-7 | - | TRBV6-5 | TGTGCCAGCGGAAGCGAAGGGGGGGGGTACGAGCAGTACTTC | CASGSEGGGYEQYF
- | TRBJ2-7 | - | TRBV2 | TGTGCCAGCAGCAAGGACACGTACGCCTACGAGCAGTACTTC | CASSKDTYAYEQYF
- | TRBJ2-3 | - | TRBV19 | TGTGCCAGCCGTACGACTTCCCTAGATACGCAGTATTTT | CASRTTSLDTQYF
- | TRBJ1-6 | - | TRBV28 | TGTGCCAGCAGTTTATCGCAGGGAGGTTCACCCCTCCACTTT | CASSLSQGGSPLHF
- | TRBJ2-5 | - | TRBV19 | TGTGCCACCTCGACGTACTCAGGGGAGACCCAGTACTTC | CATSTYSGETQYF
- | TRBJ2-5 | - | TRBV18 | TGTGCCAGCTCACCAAAAGGAGGGGGCGAGACCCAGTACTTC | CASSPKGGGETQYF
TRBD2 | TRBJ2-3 | - | TRBV4-3 | TGCGCCAGCAGCCAAGTTAGCGGGGGGCGCACAGATACGCAGTATTTT | CASSQVSGGRTDTQYF
TRBD2 | TRBJ2-1 | - | TRBV9 | TGTGCCAGCAGCTATACCAGCGGGAGCACCTACAATGAGCAGTTCTTC | CASSYTSGSTYNEQFF
TRBD2 | TRBJ2-7 | once | TRBV27 | TGTGCCAGCAGTCTTAGCGGGGACCGGCAGTACTTC | CASSLSGDRQYF
- | TRBJ1-6 | - | TRBV19 | TGTGCCAGTAGTACGACAGCCGGCTCCTATAATTCACCCCTCCACTTT | CASSTTAGSYNSPLHF
- | TRBJ2-7 | once | TRBV18 | TGTGCCAGCTCACCACCGAACATCCAAAATTCCTACGAGCAGTACTTC | CASSPPNIQNSYEQYF
- | TRBJ2-1 | - | TRBV3-1/TRBV3-2 | TGTGCCAGCAGCCAGTTAGACAGATCCTACAATGAGCAGTTCTTC | CASSQLDRSYNEQFF
- | TRBJ2-1 | - | TRBV4-2 | TGTGCCAGCAGCTCGACTGCGGCTTACAATGAGCAGTTCTTC | CASSSTAAYNEQFF